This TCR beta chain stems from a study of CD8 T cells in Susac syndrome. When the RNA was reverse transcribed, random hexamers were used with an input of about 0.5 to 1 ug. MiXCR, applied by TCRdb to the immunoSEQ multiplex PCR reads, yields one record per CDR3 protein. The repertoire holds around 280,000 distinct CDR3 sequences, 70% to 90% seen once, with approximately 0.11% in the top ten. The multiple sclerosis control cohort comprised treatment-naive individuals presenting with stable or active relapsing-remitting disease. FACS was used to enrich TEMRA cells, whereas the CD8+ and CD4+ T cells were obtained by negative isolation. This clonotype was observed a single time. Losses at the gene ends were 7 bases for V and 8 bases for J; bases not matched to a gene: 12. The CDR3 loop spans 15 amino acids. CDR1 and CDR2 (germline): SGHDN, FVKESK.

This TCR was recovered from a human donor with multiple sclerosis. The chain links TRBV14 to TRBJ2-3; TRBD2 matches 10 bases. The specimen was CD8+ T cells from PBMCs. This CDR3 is CASKIAGGPTGTQYF. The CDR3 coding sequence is TGTGCCAGCAAGATAGCGGGAGGACCGACTGGTACGCAGTATTTT.